This entry describes one T cell receptor (beta chain). The antigen is not known. This sample is drawn from a study of cytomegalovirus exposure and HLA in healthy donors. Study-level results: The study recorded fewer than 200 TCR beta chains that were cytomegalovirus-associated. About 87% or about 30% of the time was how often most TCR beta V segments were productive, according to an earlier analysis.

All the people who gave samples were healthy bone marrow donors. This CDR3 has 15 amino acids. V was shortened by 2 bases and J by 3 bases, with 10 bases between the two germline ends. The V gene's germline CDR1 is SEHNR and CDR2 FQNEAQ (reference sequence). The PCR had 60 Vbeta and 13 Jbeta primers. Original handling: Unique TCR beta chains totaled some 81 million in a later count, with approximately 10 million of them shared. Measured with immunoSEQ multiplex PCR; TCRdb has only the in-frame clones, and not every one. Clone size and V and J calls were adopted from that table, with D and trimming inferred from the DNA. The sample lists about 110,000 clones; nearly 70% were seen once.

This TCR was recovered from a woman in her 70s in good health and CMV-seropositive. Sequenced sample: PBMCs. This chain joins TRBV7-9 and TRBJ2-2; D is uncertain. The CDR3 region is CASSLTPGDTGELFF. In DNA, the CDR3 is TGTGCCAGCAGCTTAACGCCAGGTGACACCGGGGAGCTGTTTTTT. Based on the CDR3 plus reference TRBV7-9 and TRBJ2-2, the full variable domain is DTGVSQNPRHKITKRGQNVTFRCDPISEHNRLYWYRQTLGQGPEFLTYFQNEAQLEKSRLLSDRFSAERPKGSFSTLEIQRTEQGDSAMYLCASSLTPGDTGELFFGEGSRLTVL.